A selection of T cell receptor beta chains follows, all from one sample in a study of blood T cell repertoires in COVID-19. Assay used: immunoSEQ multiplex PCR; TCRdb lists only in-frame clones, some missing. Here the sample spans 70,000 to 95,000 clones, roughly 91% being singletons. The sequenced sample consisted of peripheral blood. These receptors originate from a man between 65 and 80 years old with active or convalescent COVID-19. CDR3s include the opening cysteine and the closing phenylalanine or tryptophan. A D gene is named only where the DNA matches it firmly. The size field is filled for only some rows; it gives once, few, many or a size class.

TRBJ2-7,TRBD2,TRBV6-2/TRBV6-3,16,-,TGTGCCAGCAGGTACGGACTAGCGGGGAGCTCCTACGAGCAGTACTTC,CASRYGLAGSSYEQYF
TRBJ2-5,TRBD2,TRBV15,17,few,TGTGCCACCAGCAGAGATAATCCCGGCGGGAGGAAGGTGACCCAGTACTTC,CATSRDNPGGRKVTQYF
TRBJ1-2,TRBD1,TRBV28,14,-,TGTGCCAGTGGACAGGGGCTTAGGCACTATGGCTACACCTTC,CASGQGLRHYGYTF
TRBJ1-1,-,TRBV18,12,-,TGTGCCAGCTCACCGGGACTCACTGAAGCTTTCTTT,CASSPGLTEAFF
TRBJ2-1,-,TRBV6-2/TRBV6-3,15,-,TGTGCCAGCAACCCCCGGGCGGGGTTTAACAATGAGCAGTTCTTC,CASNPRAGFNNEQFF
TRBJ1-5,TRBD1,TRBV19,16,-,TGTGCCAGTAGTCCCGGGGACAGGGGGAACAATCAGCCCCAGCATTTT,CASSPGDRGNNQPQHF
TRBJ2-7,TRBD2,TRBV10-3,12,-,TGTGCCACATGGTCAGGCCTAGCGGGAAATCGCTTC,CATWSGLAGNRF
TRBJ1-2,-,TRBV6-1,12,few,TGTGCCAGCAGTGAACGAGCTTATGGCTACACCTTC,CASSERAYGYTF
TRBJ2-1,-,TRBV11-2,17,-,TGTGCCAGCAGCTTAGGTCCCGGGACTCCAATCTACAATGAGCAGTTCTTC,CASSLGPGTPIYNEQFF
TRBJ2-5,-,TRBV11-3,15,once,TGTGCCAGCAGCTTAGGGTTTTCAGTTACAGAGACCCAGTACTTC,CASSLGFSVTETQYF
TRBJ2-5,-,TRBV12-3/TRBV12-4,12,-,TGTGCCAGCAGCAACCGACAGGCCACCCAGTACTTC,CASSNRQATQYF
TRBJ2-1,-,TRBV11-2,15,-,TGTGCCAGCAGCTTAGGAAGCGGATCCTACAATGAGCAGTTCTTC,CASSLGSGSYNEQFF
TRBJ1-2,-,TRBV7-6,13,few,TGTGCCAGCAGCCCCGCAGGGAACTATGGCTACACCTTC,CASSPAGNYGYTF
TRBJ1-6,-,TRBV5-4,14,-,TGTGCCAGCAGCTTGATGGCCGATAATTCACCCCTCCACTTT,CASSLMADNSPLHF
TRBJ1-1,TRBD1,TRBV6-4,15,-,TGTGCCAGCAGTGAGACAGGGGACGGGAGCACTGAAGCTTTCTTT,CASSETGDGSTEAFF
TRBJ2-1,-,TRBV24-1,16,few,TGTGCCACCAGTGACACCACTAGGACCCCCTACAATGAGCAGTTCTTC,CATSDTTRTPYNEQFF
TRBJ2-7,TRBD1,TRBV2,14,-,TGTGCCAGCAGTGAAGGACAGGGGCTTGGAGAGCAGTACTTC,CASSEGQGLGEQYF
TRBJ2-1,-,TRBV29-1,15,-,TGCAGCGTTGACAGGGCGGAGACTCCCTACAATGAGCAGTTCTTC,CSVDRAETPYNEQFF
TRBJ1-1,-,TRBV5-5,15,-,TGTGCCAGCAGCTTAAGTCACAGCGGCAACACTGAAGCTTTCTTT,CASSLSHSGNTEAFF
TRBJ2-5,TRBD2,TRBV9,15,-,TGTGCCAGCAGCGTACGAGTAGCGGGAGAAGAGACCCAGTACTTC,CASSVRVAGEETQYF
TRBJ2-7,TRBD1,TRBV18,14,-,TGTGCCAGCTCCCCGGGACAGACGAAATACGAGCAGTACTTC,CASSPGQTKYEQYF
TRBJ2-7,TRBD1,TRBV6-5,14,-,TGTGCCAGCAGTTCTTGGACAGGCTCCTACGAGCAGTACTTC,CASSSWTGSYEQYF
TRBJ2-4,-,TRBV5-1,14,once,TGCGCCAGCAGCTTGGGTATGGGCCAAAACATTCAGTACTTC,CASSLGMGQNIQYF
TRBJ1-2,-,TRBV6-6,12,-,TGTGCCAGCAGACAAACCGGGGGTGGCTACACCTTC,CASRQTGGGYTF
TRBJ2-1,TRBD2,TRBV3-1/TRBV3-2,16,-,TGTGCCAGCAGCCAAGATGCCGGGGGGGGTTACAATGAGCAGTTCTTC,CASSQDAGGGYNEQFF
TRBJ2-7,-,TRBV21-1,20,once,TGTGCCAGCAGCAAAGGGTTTTTAGGACAGTTGGCAGGGCGGGCCTACGAGCAGTACTTC,CASSKGFLGQLAGRAYEQYF
TRBJ2-3,TRBD2,TRBV3-1/TRBV3-2,18,-,TGTGCCAGCAGCCCATGGACTAGCGGGGAAACCTTCACAGATACGCAGTATTTT,CASSPWTSGETFTDTQYF
TRBJ2-2,TRBD2,TRBV7-9,16,-,TGTGCCAGCAGCTTAGGACTAGCGGGAGTTACCGGGGAGCTGTTTTTT,CASSLGLAGVTGELFF
TRBJ2-1,TRBD1,TRBV20-1,11,-,TGCAGTGCTAGTTACAGGGGAAAGAAGTTCTTC,CSASYRGKKFF
TRBJ2-3,TRBD2,TRBV27,15,-,TGTGCCAGCTGCAGGCTAGCGGGAGGGTTGGATACGCAGTATTTT,CASCRLAGGLDTQYF
TRBJ1-1,TRBD1,TRBV5-1,18,-,TGCGCCAGCAGCTTAAGGGGGCGGCAAGAGTCGGTGAACACTGAAGCTTTCTTT,CASSLRGRQESVNTEAFF
TRBJ2-2,TRBD1,TRBV27,15,-,TGTGCCAGCAGCATCGGGACAGGGGCGAGCCGGGAGCTGTTTTTT,CASSIGTGASRELFF
TRBJ2-7,-,TRBV21-1,19,-,TGTGCCAGCAGCAAAGACGGGGGTTTACGGCACCAACCCCCATACGAGCAGTACTTC,CASSKDGGLRHQPPYEQYF
TRBJ2-2,-,TRBV7-3,13,-,TGTGCCAGCAGCTTATCCAGCACCGGGGAGCTGTTTTTT,CASSLSSTGELFF
TRBJ1-3,-,TRBV6-5,15,-,TGTGCCACCTCGAGGGGGACGAGCTCTGGAAACACCATATATTTT,CATSRGTSSGNTIYF
TRBJ1-4,TRBD1,TRBV7-2,15,-,TGTGCCAGCAGCTTAATGACAGGGATAGGGGAAAAACTGTTTTTT,CASSLMTGIGEKLFF
TRBJ1-1,-,TRBV9,14,-,TGTGCCAGCAGCGTAGTGGCGGAGAACACTGAAGCTTTCTTT,CASSVVAENTEAFF
TRBJ2-1,TRBD2,TRBV7-9,17,-,TGTGCCAGCAGCGCCTCAGGACTAGCGGGTTCCTACAATGAGCAGTTCTTC,CASSASGLAGSYNEQFF
TRBJ2-7,-,TRBV12-3/TRBV12-4,13,-,TGTGCCAGCAGCCCGATCGGGGGCTACGAGCAGTACTTC,CASSPIGGYEQYF
TRBJ2-1,TRBD1,TRBV6-5,15,-,TGTGCCAGCAGTTATTCCGGGACAGGGGCGATTGAGCAGTTCTTC,CASSYSGTGAIEQFF
TRBJ1-1,-,TRBV28,11,-,TGTGCCAGCACCCGCGTAACTGAAGCTTTCTTT,CASTRVTEAFF
TRBJ2-5,TRBD1,TRBV6-5,13,-,TGTGCCAGCTGGGCAGGGGGACAGGAGACCCAGTACTTC,CASWAGGQETQYF